The clone carrying this T cell receptor beta chain was picked up one time. Trimming at V came to 9 bases and at J to 5 bases, leaving 12 bases not matched to a gene. The CDR3 sequence is 15 residues long. Germline V lookup: CDR1 SNHLY, CDR2 FYNNEI. The record originates from a study of blood T cell repertoires in COVID-19. Background on the study: PBMCs, B-cell-depleted T cells, or T cells provided the cDNA or gDNA that made up the material.

Original data processing: Cell counts per sample came from amplifying reference gene primers. This table comes from immunoSEQ multiplex PCR, and its TCRdb copy is limited to in-frame clones, with some not included. D and trimming come from the DNA, and the V and J calls and clone size come from that table. The sample lists about half a million clones, 89% occurring once. This TCR was recovered from a man aged 18 to 30 with COVID-19, enrolled during active disease. The sequenced sample was peripheral blood. V and J are TRBV2 and TRBJ2-1; 8 nucleotides match TRBD2. The DNA for the CDR3 is TGTGCCAGTGAGCCAACTAGCGGAGCTAACAATGAGCAGTTCTTC. Its protein product is CASEPTSGANNEQFF.